This T cell receptor (beta chain) was sequenced in a study of T cell responses to AZD1222 COVID-19 vaccine. In regard to this clone: The antigen remains undetermined.

TCRdb's copy holds only in-frame clones and misses some; the assay was immunoSEQ multiplex PCR. The data show about 140,000 clones, approximately 85% seen once. The CDR3 has 18 residues. The junction had 12 bases not matched to a gene; V was cut back by 2 bases and J by 0 bases. From germline, CDR1 is LGHNA and CDR2 YNFKEQ. Overall study results and limits: It was only five to seven AZD1222 recipients who were seropositive at baseline. Clonal diversity may have been underestimated, and the donors were mostly white British, with more females than males. Targets within unmutated variant regions were reportedly found for nearly half of spike-specific TCRs. Every sample of the repertoires postdated the peak T cell response.

The source was peripheral blood, collected on day 0 of AZD1222 vaccination. The receptor was derived from an adult in good health. The J gene is TRBJ2-5, the V gene TRBV4-2; TRBD2 agrees at 7 bases. The CDR3 sequence is CASSQSVGGEGHQETQYF. The DNA of the CDR3 is TGTGCCAGCAGCCAAAGTGTGGGAGGGGAAGGACACCAAGAGACCCAGTACTTC.